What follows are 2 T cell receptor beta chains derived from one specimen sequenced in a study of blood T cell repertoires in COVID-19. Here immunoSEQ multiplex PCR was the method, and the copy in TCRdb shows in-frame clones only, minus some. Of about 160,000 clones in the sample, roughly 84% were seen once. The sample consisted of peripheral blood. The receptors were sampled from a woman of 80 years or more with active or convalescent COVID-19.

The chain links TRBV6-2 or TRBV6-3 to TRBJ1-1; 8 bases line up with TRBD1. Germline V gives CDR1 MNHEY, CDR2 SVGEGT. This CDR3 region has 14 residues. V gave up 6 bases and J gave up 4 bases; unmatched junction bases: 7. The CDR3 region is CASSFGQGTTEAFF. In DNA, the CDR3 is TGTGCCAGCAGCTTCGGACAGGGTACCACTGAAGCTTTCTTT.

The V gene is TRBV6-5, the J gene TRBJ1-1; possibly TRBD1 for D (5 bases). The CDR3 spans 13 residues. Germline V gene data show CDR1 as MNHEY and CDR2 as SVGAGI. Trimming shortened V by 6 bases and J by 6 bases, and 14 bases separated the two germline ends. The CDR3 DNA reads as TGTGCCAGCAGACCTGGGAGGGGATCTGAAGCTTTCTTT. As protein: CASRPGRGSEAFF.